This is a list of T cell receptor beta chains from one sample in a study of cytotoxic CD8 clonotypes in ibrutinib-treated CLL. Assay used: immunoSEQ multiplex PCR; TCRdb lists only in-frame clones, some missing. Here the sample spans about 250,000 clones, 60% to 75% being singletons. The sample here was PBMCs, taken after 24 months of ibrutinib treatment. The receptors derive from a human donor with chronic lymphocytic leukemia. The CDR3 runs from the conserved cysteine through the conserved F or W. Fields, in order: V gene, J gene, clone size, D gene, CDR3 protein, CDR3 DNA. The D gene is left open where the match is weak. Some rows mark clone size as missing; the rest say once, few, many or name a class of expanded clone.

TRBV29-1	TRBJ1-1	-	-	CSVTRGNTEAFF	TGCAGCGTTACGAGGGGGAACACTGAAGCTTTTTTT
TRBV2	TRBJ1-1	-	-	CANFEAVQAFF	TGTGCGAATTTCGAGGCCGTTCAAGCTTTCTTT
TRBV7-2	TRBJ1-4	once	TRBD1	CASSRDRGLEKLFF	TGTGCCAGCAGCCGGGACAGGGGGCTGGAAAAACTGTTTTTT
TRBV28	TRBJ2-7	-	-	CASSWTAYGQYF	TGTGCCAGCAGCTGGACAGCCTATGGGCAGTACTTC
TRBV19	TRBJ1-1	-	-	CASSIAPDTEAFF	TGTGCCAGTAGTATAGCCCCCGACACTGAAGCTTTCTTT
TRBV7-6	TRBJ2-7	-	TRBD1	CASSLMTGGQLEYF	TGTGCCAGCAGCCTGATGACAGGGGGCCAATTGGAGTACTTC
TRBV29-1	TRBJ1-2	-	-	CSAVGGADGYTF	TGCAGCGCTGTCGGGGGCGCGGATGGCTACACCTTC
TRBV4-2	TRBJ2-1	-	-	CASKGVGYNEQFF	TGTGCCAGCAAGGGTGTGGGCTACAATGAGCAGTTCTTC
TRBV27	TRBJ1-1	few	-	CASSWSKAGTEAFF	TGTGCCAGCAGTTGGTCCAAGGCGGGGACTGAAGCTTTCTTT
TRBV9	TRBJ2-3	-	-	CASSTGYSTDTQYF	TGTGCCAGCAGCACGGGGTACAGCACAGATACGCAGTATTTT
TRBV28	TRBJ2-3	-	TRBD1	CASRNWDRGQDTQYF	TGTGCCAGCAGGAATTGGGACAGGGGGCAAGATACGCAGTATTTT
TRBV19	TRBJ1-5	-	TRBD1	CASSGQGGNQPQHF	TGTGCCAGTAGCGGACAGGGGGGCAATCAGCCCCAGCATTTT
TRBV7-2	TRBJ2-7	-	TRBD2	CASSFSPTGGPYEQYF	TGTGCCAGCAGCTTCTCCCCGACGGGAGGGCCCTACGAGCAGTACTTC
TRBV27	TRBJ1-1	few	-	CASRRGPPNTEAFF	TGTGCCAGCAGGCGGGGTCCCCCGAACACTGAAGCTTTCTTT
TRBV6-5	TRBJ1-2	-	-	CASSYSTGWNGYTF	TGTGCCAGCAGTTACTCAACGGGGTGGAATGGCTACACCTTC
TRBV27	TRBJ1-5	-	-	CASSRSSPREPQHF	TGTGCCAGCAGTCGGTCGAGCCCTCGCGAGCCCCAGCATTTT
TRBV12-5	TRBJ1-1	-	TRBD1	CASGLDRVGTEAFF	TGTGCTAGTGGTCTGGACAGGGTAGGCACTGAAGCTTTCTTT
TRBV30	TRBJ1-2	few	-	CAWSNGENYGYTF	TGTGCCTGGAGTAACGGCGAAAACTATGGCTACACCTTC
TRBV30	TRBJ1-1	-	-	CAVIGVGNTEAFF	TGTGCTGTTATTGGGGTGGGGAACACTGAAGCTTTCTTT
TRBV7-3	TRBJ1-5	-	-	CASSLNPGDQPQHF	TGTGCCAGCAGCTTAAATCCAGGGGATCAGCCCCAGCATTTT
TRBV9	TRBJ1-1	-	-	CASSPGRENTEAFF	TGTGCCAGCAGTCCAGGGAGGGAGAACACTGAAGCTTTCTTT
TRBV29-1	TRBJ2-7	-	TRBD2	CSAREGLDSYEQYF	TGCAGCGCTCGTGAGGGACTAGATTCCTACGAGCAGTACTTC
TRBV5-1	TRBJ2-1	-	TRBD2	CASRLAGNNEQFF	TGCGCCAGCCGCCTAGCGGGAAACAATGAGCAGTTCTTC
TRBV27	TRBJ2-3	-	-	CASSARGTDTQYF	TGTGCCAGCAGTGCCCGGGGTACAGATACGCAGTATTTT
TRBV29-1	TRBJ1-5	-	-	CSVEVSGESNQPQHF	TGCAGCGTTGAAGTGTCCGGTGAGAGCAATCAGCCCCAGCATTTT
TRBV27	TRBJ2-6	few	-	CASSFSGANVLTF	TGTGCCAGCAGTTTTTCTGGGGCCAACGTCCTGACTTTC
TRBV27	TRBJ2-1	-	TRBD2	CASSFDRVTSGSMFF	TGTGCCAGCAGTTTCGACAGGGTAACTAGCGGGAGTATGTTCTTC
TRBV18	TRBJ2-1	-	TRBD2	CASSPRTSGTYNEQFF	TGTGCCAGCTCACCAAGGACTAGCGGGACGTACAATGAGCAGTTCTTC
TRBV28	TRBJ1-1	-	TRBD1	CASRRGGQSNTEAFF	TGTGCCAGCAGAAGGGGGGGACAGTCGAACACTGAAGCTTTCTTT
TRBV6-6	TRBJ1-4	-	-	CASRGRANEKLFF	TGTGCCAGCAGGGGGCGGGCTAATGAAAAACTGTTTTTT
TRBV19	TRBJ2-7	few	-	CASAKEGEQYF	TGTGCCAGTGCAAAGGAAGGCGAGCAGTACTTC
TRBV6-5	TRBJ1-5	-	-	CASSPSGVQPQHF	TGTGCCAGCAGCCCCTCGGGTGTTCAGCCCCAGCATTTT
TRBV29-1	TRBJ2-7	-	-	CSVEAGAGDEQYF	TGCAGCGTTGAAGCAGGCGCCGGGGACGAGCAGTACTTC
TRBV10-3	TRBJ1-1	-	-	CAISESFGGASGTEAFF	TGTGCCATCAGTGAGTCGTTTGGGGGCGCCTCGGGCACTGAAGCTTTCTTT
TRBV27	TRBJ2-7	few	TRBD1	CASSSVRDRGYEQYF	TGTGCCAGCAGTTCAGTCCGGGACAGGGGTTACGAGCAGTACTTC
TRBV28	TRBJ1-2	-	-	CATGQFIGWNYGYTF	TGTGCCACAGGACAGTTTATCGGGTGGAACTATGGCTACACCTTC
TRBV2	TRBJ2-1	-	-	CASKSYEQFF	TGTGCCAGCAAATCCTATGAGCAGTTCTTC
TRBV7-9	TRBJ2-7	-	-	CASSQQTGNYEQYF	TGTGCCAGCAGCCAGCAAACAGGGAACTACGAGCAGTACTTC
TRBV6-6	TRBJ2-7	-	TRBD1	CASSTGQGNFGEQYF	TGTGCCAGCAGCACAGGACAGGGAAACTTTGGCGAGCAGTACTTC
TRBV29-1	TRBJ2-7	-	-	CSVEPVGGGTSYEQYF	TGCAGCGTTGAACCAGTTGGGGGGGGCACCTCCTACGAGCAGTACTTC
TRBV11-2	TRBJ2-3	-	-	CASSFPGTDTQYF	TGTGCCAGCAGCTTCCCTGGCACAGATACGCAGTATTTT
TRBV25-1	TRBJ1-1	few	-	CASSEEGRTEAFF	TGTGCCAGCAGTGAAGAGGGCAGAACTGAAGCTTTCTTT
TRBV30	TRBJ2-1	-	-	CARLLILRDHNEQFF	TGTGCCCGACTTCTAATTCTCCGGGACCACAATGAGCAGTTCTTC